This T cell receptor beta chain was sequenced during a study of T cell responses to AZD1222 COVID-19 vaccine. Points from the study as a whole: Recipients of two AZD1222 doses showed rising Spike-specific TCR breadth and depth. The number of AZD1222 recipients seropositive at baseline was only five to seven. Of spike-specific TCRs, nearly half reportedly target regions left unmutated in variants.

Assay used: immunoSEQ multiplex PCR; TCRdb lists only in-frame clones, some missing. The sample has 120,000 to 150,000 clones; more than 70% are singletons. The CDR3 is made up of 14 amino acids. The V gene's germline CDR1 is SQVTM and CDR2 ANQGSEA. Trimming pared 5 bases from V and 1 base from J, leaving 14 bases between. As to this clone: Antigen specificity is unknown.

This sample comprised peripheral blood, obtained 28 days after the second AZD1222 dose. The receptor was derived from an adult who received the AZD1222 COVID-19 vaccine. This chain links TRBV29-1 with TRBJ1-1; the D gene is possibly TRBD1 (6 bases). The CDR3 protein is CSVQMGHRNTEAFF. In DNA, the CDR3 is TGCAGCGTTCAAATGGGACATAGGAACACTGAAGCTTTCTTT.